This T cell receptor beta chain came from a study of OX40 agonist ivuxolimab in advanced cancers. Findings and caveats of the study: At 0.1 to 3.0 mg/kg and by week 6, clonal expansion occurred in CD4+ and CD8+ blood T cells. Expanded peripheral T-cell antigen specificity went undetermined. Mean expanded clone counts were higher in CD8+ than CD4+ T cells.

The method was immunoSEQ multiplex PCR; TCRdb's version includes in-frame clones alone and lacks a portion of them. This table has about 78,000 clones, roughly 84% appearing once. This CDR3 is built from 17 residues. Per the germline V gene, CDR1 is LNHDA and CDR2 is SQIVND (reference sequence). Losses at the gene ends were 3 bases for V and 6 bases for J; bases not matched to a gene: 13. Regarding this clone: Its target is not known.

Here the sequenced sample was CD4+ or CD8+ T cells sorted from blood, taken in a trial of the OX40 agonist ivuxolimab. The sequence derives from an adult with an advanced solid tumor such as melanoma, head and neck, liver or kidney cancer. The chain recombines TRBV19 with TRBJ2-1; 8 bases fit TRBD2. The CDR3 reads CASSILAGTSQVNEQFF. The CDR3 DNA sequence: TGTGCCAGTAGTATCCTCGCCGGGACTAGTCAAGTCAATGAGCAGTTCTTC.